The rows below give T cell receptor beta chains drawn from one sample of a study of blood T cells in healthy people across ages. TCRdb re-analysed the 5' RACE reads in MiXCR, keeping a single row per CDR3 protein. The sample includes approximately 2,000,000 distinct CDR3 sequences, about two fifths of them seen just once. The sequencing sample was made of blood. The receptors originated from a human donor in good health. The CDR3 runs from the conserved cysteine through the conserved F or W. The D gene is left open where the match is weak. Only part of the rows carry a size: once, few, many, or a class if the clone is expanded.

D: NA; size: NA; V: TRBV12-3/TRBV12-4; J: TRBJ1-2; DNA: TGTGCCAGCAGCCCAGCGTTTCAGGCGTGGGAAGGCTACACCTTC; CDR3: CASSPAFQAWEGYTF
D: TRBD1; size: NA; V: TRBV7-2; J: TRBJ1-4; DNA: TGTGCCAGCAGCTCACCACCGGGACAGGGAATAGAACTGTTTTTT; CDR3: CASSSPPGQGIELFF
D: NA; size: few; V: TRBV10-3; J: TRBJ1-2; DNA: TGTGCCATCAGTGAGTCAACAGAATATGGCTACACCTTC; CDR3: CAISESTEYGYTF
D: NA; size: NA; V: TRBV3-1; J: TRBJ2-7; DNA: TGTGCCAGCAGCCAAGGGCCCATAGCGGTTTCCTACGAGCAGTACTTC; CDR3: CASSQGPIAVSYEQYF
D: NA; size: many; V: TRBV20-1; J: TRBJ2-7; DNA: TGCAGTGCTAGAGATCCGGGGTTTGGGGGACCCTACGAGCAGTACTTC; CDR3: CSARDPGFGGPYEQYF
D: NA; size: few; V: TRBV6-5; J: TRBJ2-7; DNA: TGTGCCAGCAGTAGGGACGACGAGCAGTACTTC; CDR3: CASSRDDEQYF
D: TRBD1; size: few; V: TRBV7-8; J: TRBJ1-2; DNA: TGTGCCAGCAGCCTTGGGGACAGTACCTATGGCTACACCTTC; CDR3: CASSLGDSTYGYTF
D: TRBD2; size: many; V: TRBV3-1; J: TRBJ2-1; DNA: TGTGCCAGCAGCCAAGATTTCGCGGGGGGAAGTGAGCAGTTCTTC; CDR3: CASSQDFAGGSEQFF
D: NA; size: NA; V: TRBV3-1; J: TRBJ2-5; DNA: TGTGCCAGCAGCCACACAAGTATAACAGGAGAGACCCAGTACTTC; CDR3: CASSHTSITGETQYF
D: TRBD1; size: few; V: TRBV29-1; J: TRBJ1-4; DNA: TGCAGCGTAAAGGGGGCGCCTACTAATGAAAAACTGTTTTTT; CDR3: CSVKGAPTNEKLFF
D: NA; size: NA; V: TRBV24-1; J: TRBJ1-1; DNA: TGTGCCACCAGTGAGGAGGGTCCAAACACTGAAGCTTTCTTT; CDR3: CATSEEGPNTEAFF
D: NA; size: few; V: TRBV5-1; J: TRBJ1-2; DNA: TGCGCCAGCAACCCTGGGCAGGACTATGGCTACACCTTC; CDR3: CASNPGQDYGYTF
D: NA; size: NA; V: TRBV18; J: TRBJ2-5; DNA: TGTACCAGCTCCGGATCCTTAAGTGGGACCCAGTACTTC; CDR3: CTSSGSLSGTQYF
D: TRBD1; size: NA; V: TRBV5-1; J: TRBJ1-2; DNA: TGCGCCAGCAGCGCCGGAGGACAGGGGAGCGGGTATGGCTACACCTTC; CDR3: CASSAGGQGSGYGYTF
D: TRBD2; size: NA; V: TRBV6-1; J: TRBJ2-3; DNA: TGTGCCAGCAGACTAATAGCGGGGGGGAGCACAGATACGCAGTATTTT; CDR3: CASRLIAGGSTDTQYF
D: NA; size: few; V: TRBV10-3; J: TRBJ2-5; DNA: TGTGCCACCGTCCCCCGGACCCAAGAGACCCAGTACTTC; CDR3: CATVPRTQETQYF
D: NA; size: few; V: TRBV5-1; J: TRBJ2-7; DNA: TGCGCCAGCAGTTTTGACATTTCCTACGAGCAGTACTTC; CDR3: CASSFDISYEQYF
D: NA; size: few; V: TRBV4-1; J: TRBJ1-6; DNA: TGCGCCAGCAGCCCCCCAGGCTCCTATAATTCACCCCTCCACTTT; CDR3: CASSPPGSYNSPLHF
D: NA; size: NA; V: TRBV4-1; J: TRBJ2-7; DNA: TGCGCCAGCAGCCGTGGGGGTGTCGGAGACAGCTCCTACGAGCAGTACTTC; CDR3: CASSRGGVGDSSYEQYF
D: NA; size: NA; V: TRBV29-1; J: TRBJ2-3; DNA: TGCGGAGGCGGGGCAGGGCCCACAGATACGCAGTATTTT; CDR3: CGGGAGPTDTQYF
D: TRBD1; size: NA; V: TRBV20-1; J: TRBJ1-5; DNA: TGCAGTGCCCTGGGACAGTACAATCAGCCCCAGCATTTT; CDR3: CSALGQYNQPQHF
D: TRBD2; size: NA; V: TRBV28; J: TRBJ2-7; DNA: TGTGCCAGCAGTTTCTACTCGGGGAAGCGGGAGCAGAATGAGCAGTACTTC; CDR3: CASSFYSGKREQNEQYF
D: TRBD1; size: once; V: TRBV5-1; J: TRBJ2-7; DNA: TGCGCCAGCAGCTTGGGGACAGGGCCCCACGAGCAGTACTTC; CDR3: CASSLGTGPHEQYF
D: NA; size: NA; V: TRBV6-5; J: TRBJ1-2; DNA: TGTGCCAGCAGTTTCCGAGGGCAGCACGACTATGGCTACACCTTC; CDR3: CASSFRGQHDYGYTF
D: TRBD1; size: NA; V: TRBV5-1; J: TRBJ2-5; DNA: TGCGCCAGCAGCTCCACCGACAGGGGAGAGACCCAGTACTTC; CDR3: CASSSTDRGETQYF
D: TRBD1; size: NA; V: TRBV24-1; J: TRBJ2-1; DNA: TGTGCCACCAGTGATCCCCGGTCGACAGGGTCGCACCCCAATGAGCAGTTCTTC; CDR3: CATSDPRSTGSHPNEQFF
D: TRBD2; size: NA; V: TRBV7-8; J: TRBJ2-7; DNA: TGTGCCAGCAGCGCGTTAGCGGGGGGGCCGTGGGAGCAGTACTTC; CDR3: CASSALAGGPWEQYF
D: NA; size: NA; V: TRBV20-1; J: TRBJ2-7; DNA: TGCAGTGCTCCCTGGCGGGGAGGCACCTACGAGCAGTACTTC; CDR3: CSAPWRGGTYEQYF
D: NA; size: NA; V: TRBV2; J: TRBJ2-7; DNA: TGTGCCAGCAATTTAGGAGACAGGTACGAGCAGTACTTC; CDR3: CASNLGDRYEQYF
D: TRBD2; size: NA; V: TRBV7-9; J: TRBJ2-1; DNA: TGTGCCAGCAGCTTAGATCTAGCGGTGAGCTCCTACAATGAGCAGTTCTTC; CDR3: CASSLDLAVSSYNEQFF
D: NA; size: few; V: TRBV6-2/TRBV6-3; J: TRBJ2-1; DNA: TGTGCCAGCAGTTACACGCGCTACAATGAGCAGTTCTTC; CDR3: CASSYTRYNEQFF
D: NA; size: NA; V: TRBV25-1; J: TRBJ2-7; DNA: TGTGCCAGCAGTGATAAGTCCTACGAGCAGTACTTC; CDR3: CASSDKSYEQYF
D: NA; size: NA; V: TRBV4-3; J: TRBJ2-5; DNA: TGCGCCAGCAACATCCTTGGGGAAGAGACCCAGTACTTC; CDR3: CASNILGEETQYF
D: TRBD1; size: NA; V: TRBV7-9; J: TRBJ2-7; DNA: TGTGCCAGCAGCCAAGGGACAGGGAGTACCTACGAGCAGTGCTTC; CDR3: CASSQGTGSTYEQCF
D: NA; size: few; V: TRBV4-1; J: TRBJ2-2; DNA: TGCGCCAGCAGCCAGGGCGGGGGCAACACCGGGGAGCTGTTTTTT; CDR3: CASSQGGGNTGELFF
D: NA; size: few; V: TRBV10-3; J: TRBJ1-6; DNA: TGTGCCATCACCGGAAGTCGGAGTTCACCCCTCCACTTT; CDR3: CAITGSRSSPLHF
D: TRBD2; size: NA; V: TRBV5-6; J: TRBJ2-3; DNA: TGTGCCAGCAGCCCCTTGACTAGCGGGGTCGCAGATACGCAGTATTTT; CDR3: CASSPLTSGVADTQYF
D: NA; size: once; V: TRBV28; J: TRBJ2-3; DNA: TGTGCCAGCGAGCCCCCGACAGATACGCAGTATTTT; CDR3: CASEPPTDTQYF
D: TRBD1; size: NA; V: TRBV7-9; J: TRBJ1-4; DNA: TGTGCCAGCAGCCCCCGGACAGGGGGATTTGAAAAACTGTTTTTT; CDR3: CASSPRTGGFEKLFF
D: TRBD2; size: NA; V: TRBV6-2/TRBV6-3; J: TRBJ2-7; DNA: TGTGCCAGCAGTTACCTCCCTCTAGCGGGGGGGCCGAGCGAGCAGTACTTC; CDR3: CASSYLPLAGGPSEQYF
D: TRBD2; size: many; V: TRBV12-3/TRBV12-4; J: TRBJ2-7; DNA: TGTGCCAGCAGTCGGGCGGGGGCCTACGAGCAGTACTTC; CDR3: CASSRAGAYEQYF
D: TRBD2; size: NA; V: TRBV7-6; J: TRBJ2-5; DNA: TGTGCCAGCAGCCCCTCGGCGCTAGCGGGCGTCCTCGGGACCCAGTACTTC; CDR3: CASSPSALAGVLGTQYF
D: NA; size: NA; V: TRBV20-1; J: TRBJ2-1; DNA: TGCAGTGCCCCCCACCCCCGTAAGGGGTGGCATGAGCAGTTCTTC; CDR3: CSAPHPRKGWHEQFF
D: TRBD2; size: NA; V: TRBV7-8; J: TRBJ2-2; DNA: TGTGCCAGCAGTTTCCAGCGGGGATTTACCGGGGAGCTGTTTTTT; CDR3: CASSFQRGFTGELFF
D: TRBD1; size: NA; V: TRBV7-9; J: TRBJ1-2; DNA: TGTGCCAGCAGCTCCCCCCCAGGGGGCCCAGATCAGAGGGCTTATGGCTACACCTTC; CDR3: CASSSPPGGPDQRAYGYTF
D: NA; size: few; V: TRBV4-2; J: TRBJ1-2; DNA: TGTGCCAGCAGCCAAGTGGACGGGGTTAACTATGGCTACACCTTC; CDR3: CASSQVDGVNYGYTF
D: NA; size: few; V: TRBV6-5; J: TRBJ2-1; DNA: TGTGCCAGCAGTTACTCCCCAAGGCCGAGCAATGAGCAGTTCTTC; CDR3: CASSYSPRPSNEQFF